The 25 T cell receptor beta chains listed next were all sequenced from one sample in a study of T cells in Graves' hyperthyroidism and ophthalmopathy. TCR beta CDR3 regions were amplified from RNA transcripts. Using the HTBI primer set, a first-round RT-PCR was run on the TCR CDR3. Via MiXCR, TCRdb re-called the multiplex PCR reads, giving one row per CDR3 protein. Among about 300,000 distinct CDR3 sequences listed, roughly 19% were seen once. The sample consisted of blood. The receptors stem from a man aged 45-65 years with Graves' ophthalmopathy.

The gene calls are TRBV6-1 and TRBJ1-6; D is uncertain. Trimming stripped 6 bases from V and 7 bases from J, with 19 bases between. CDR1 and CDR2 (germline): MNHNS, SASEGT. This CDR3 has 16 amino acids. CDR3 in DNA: TGTGCCAGCAGGGATAGGGTTGGGTCAGGAAATTCACCCCTCCACTTT. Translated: CASRDRVGSGNSPLHF.

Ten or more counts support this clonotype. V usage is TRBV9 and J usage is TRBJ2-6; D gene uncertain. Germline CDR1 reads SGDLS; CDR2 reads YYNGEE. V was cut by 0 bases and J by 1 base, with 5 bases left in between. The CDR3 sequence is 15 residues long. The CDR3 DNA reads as TGTGCCAGCAGCGTAGCCTTGTCTGGGGCCAACGTCCTGACTTTC. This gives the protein CASSVALSGANVLTF. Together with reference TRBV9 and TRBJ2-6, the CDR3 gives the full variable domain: DSGVTQTPKHLITATGQRVTLRCSPRSGDLSVYWYQQSLDQGLQFLIQYYNGEERAKGNILERFSAQQFPDLHSELNLSSLELGDSALYFCASSVALSGANVLTFGAGSRLTVL.

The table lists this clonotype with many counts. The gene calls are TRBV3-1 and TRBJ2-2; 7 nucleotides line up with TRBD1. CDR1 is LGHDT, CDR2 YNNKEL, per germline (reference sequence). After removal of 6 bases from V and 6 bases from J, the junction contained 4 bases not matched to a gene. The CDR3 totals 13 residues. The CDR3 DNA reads TGTGCCAGCAGGCACAGGGGCGCCGGGGAGCTGTTTTTT. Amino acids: CASRHRGAGELFF.

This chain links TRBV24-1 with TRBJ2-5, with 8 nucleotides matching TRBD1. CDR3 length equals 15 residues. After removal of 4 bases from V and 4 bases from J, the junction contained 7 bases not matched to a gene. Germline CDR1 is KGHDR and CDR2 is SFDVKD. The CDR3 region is CATSDSRTGTETQYF. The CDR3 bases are TGTGCCACCAGTGACTCCAGGACAGGGACAGAGACCCAGTACTTC.

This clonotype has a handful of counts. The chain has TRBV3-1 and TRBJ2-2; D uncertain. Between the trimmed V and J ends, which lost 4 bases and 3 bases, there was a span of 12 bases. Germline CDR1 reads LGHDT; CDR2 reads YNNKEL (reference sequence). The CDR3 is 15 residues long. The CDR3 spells CASSRVIGYTGELFF. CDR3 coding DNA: TGTGCCAGCAGCCGTGTAATTGGCTACACCGGGGAGCTGTTTTTT.

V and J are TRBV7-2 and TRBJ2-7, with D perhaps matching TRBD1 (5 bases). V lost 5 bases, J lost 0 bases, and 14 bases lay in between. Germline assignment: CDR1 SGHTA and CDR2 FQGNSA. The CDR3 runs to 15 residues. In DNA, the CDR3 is TGTGCCAGCAGCCAGGGATACAGCTCCTCCTACGAGCAGTACTTC. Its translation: CASSQGYSSSYEQYF.

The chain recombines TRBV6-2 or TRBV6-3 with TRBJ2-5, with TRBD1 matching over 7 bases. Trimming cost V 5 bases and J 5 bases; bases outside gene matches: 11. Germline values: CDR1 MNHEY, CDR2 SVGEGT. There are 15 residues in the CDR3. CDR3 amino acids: CASSGGQSLGETQYF. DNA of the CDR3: TGTGCCAGCAGTGGGGGACAGAGCTTGGGGGAGACCCAGTACTTC.

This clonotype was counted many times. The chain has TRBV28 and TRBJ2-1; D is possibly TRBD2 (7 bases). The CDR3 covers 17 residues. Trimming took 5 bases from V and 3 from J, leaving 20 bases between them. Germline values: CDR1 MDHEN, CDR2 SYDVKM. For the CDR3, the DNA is TGTGCCAGCAGTCCCCAAGGGGGGGGTCCCCTCTACAATGAGCAGTTCTTC. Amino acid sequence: CASSPQGGGPLYNEQFF. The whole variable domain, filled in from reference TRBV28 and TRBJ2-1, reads DVKVTQSSRYLVKRTGEKVFLECVQDMDHENMFWYRQDPGLGLRLIYFSYDVKMKEKGDIPEGYSVSREKKERFSLILESASTNQTSMYLCASSPQGGGPLYNEQFFGPGTRLTVL.

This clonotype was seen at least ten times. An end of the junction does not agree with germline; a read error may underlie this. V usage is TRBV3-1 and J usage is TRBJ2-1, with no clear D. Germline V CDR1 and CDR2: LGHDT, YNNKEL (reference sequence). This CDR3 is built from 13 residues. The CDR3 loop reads CASTQAPGDEQFF. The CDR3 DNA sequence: TGTGCCAGCACCCAAGCTCCGGGCGATGAGCAGTTCTTC.

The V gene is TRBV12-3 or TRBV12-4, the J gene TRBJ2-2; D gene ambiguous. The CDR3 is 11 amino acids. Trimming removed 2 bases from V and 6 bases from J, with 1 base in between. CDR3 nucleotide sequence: TGTGCCAGCAGTTTACCCGGGGAGCTGTTTTTT. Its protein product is CASSLPGELFF.

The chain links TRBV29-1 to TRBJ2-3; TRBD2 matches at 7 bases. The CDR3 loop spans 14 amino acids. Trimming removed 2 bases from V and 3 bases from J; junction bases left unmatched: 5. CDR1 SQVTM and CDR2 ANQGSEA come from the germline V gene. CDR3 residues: CSVERASGTDTQYF. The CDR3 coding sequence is TGCAGCGTTGAACGCGCTAGCGGAACAGATACGCAGTATTTT.

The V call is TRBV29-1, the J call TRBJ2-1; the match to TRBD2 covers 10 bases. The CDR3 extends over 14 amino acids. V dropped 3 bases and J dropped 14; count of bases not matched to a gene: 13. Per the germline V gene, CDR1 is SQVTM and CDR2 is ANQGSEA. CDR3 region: CSVDQASGRIFEFF. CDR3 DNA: TGCAGCGTTGATCAAGCTAGCGGGAGAATCTTTGAGTTCTTC.

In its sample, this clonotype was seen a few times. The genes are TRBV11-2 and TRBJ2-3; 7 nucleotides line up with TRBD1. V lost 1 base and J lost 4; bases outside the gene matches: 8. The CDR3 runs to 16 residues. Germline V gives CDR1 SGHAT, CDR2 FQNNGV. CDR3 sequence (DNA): TGTGCCAGCAGCTTAGTGAGGTCAGGGGGTGCAGATACGCAGTATTTT. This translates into CASSLVRSGGADTQYF.

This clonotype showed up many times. The CDR3 protein is CASSFLSTAQGTGEQYF. CDR3 nucleotides: TGTGCCAGCAGTTTTCTGTCCACCGCACAGGGGACGGGCGAGCAGTACTTC. V usage is TRBV27 and J usage is TRBJ2-7; 7 nucleotides line up with TRBD1. With 3 bases clipped from V and 6 bases from J, the junction kept 17 bases outside the gene matches. This CDR3 comprises 17 residues. The V gene's germline CDR1 is MNHEY and CDR2 SMNVEV (reference sequence).

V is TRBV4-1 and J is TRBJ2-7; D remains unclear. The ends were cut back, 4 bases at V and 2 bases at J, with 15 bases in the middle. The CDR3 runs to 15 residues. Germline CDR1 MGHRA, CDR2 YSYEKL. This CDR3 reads CASSPQLVGAYEQYF. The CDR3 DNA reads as TGCGCCAGCAGCCCCCAGCTCGTTGGGGCCTACGAGCAGTACTTC.

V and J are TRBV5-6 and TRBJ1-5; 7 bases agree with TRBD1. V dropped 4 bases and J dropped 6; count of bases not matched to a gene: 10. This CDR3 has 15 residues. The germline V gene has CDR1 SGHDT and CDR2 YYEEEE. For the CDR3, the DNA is TGTGCCAGCAGCGGGGGACAGTATCCCTCTCAGCCCCAGCATTTT. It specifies CASSGGQYPSQPQHF.

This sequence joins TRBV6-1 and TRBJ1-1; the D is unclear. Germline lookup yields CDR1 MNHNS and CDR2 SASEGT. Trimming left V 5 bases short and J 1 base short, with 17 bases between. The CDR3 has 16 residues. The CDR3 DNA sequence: TGTGCCAGCAGTCCCCCGGGGAGACTGAGGAACACTGAAGCTTTCTTT. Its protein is CASSPPGRLRNTEAFF.

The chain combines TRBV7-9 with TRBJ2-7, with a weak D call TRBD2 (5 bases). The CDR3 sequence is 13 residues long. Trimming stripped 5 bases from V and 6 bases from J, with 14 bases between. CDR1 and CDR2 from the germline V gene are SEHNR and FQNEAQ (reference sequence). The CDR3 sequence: CASSPGRDSEQYF. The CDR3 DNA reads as TGTGCCAGCAGCCCCGGCCGGGATTCCGAGCAGTACTTC.

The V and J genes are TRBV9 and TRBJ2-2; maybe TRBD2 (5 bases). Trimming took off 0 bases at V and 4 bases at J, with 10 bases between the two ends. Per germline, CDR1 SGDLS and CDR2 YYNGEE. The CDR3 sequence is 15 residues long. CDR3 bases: TGTGCCAGCAGCGTAGGGACTCCCCCCACCGGGGAGCTGTTTTTT. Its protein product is CASSVGTPPTGELFF.

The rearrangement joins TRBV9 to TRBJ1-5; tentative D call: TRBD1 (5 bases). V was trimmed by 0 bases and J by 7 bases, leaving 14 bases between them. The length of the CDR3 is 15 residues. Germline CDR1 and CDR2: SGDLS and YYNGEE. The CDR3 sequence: CASSVGLGRDQPQHF. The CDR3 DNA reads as TGTGCCAGCAGCGTAGGATTGGGCAGGGACCAGCCCCAGCATTTT. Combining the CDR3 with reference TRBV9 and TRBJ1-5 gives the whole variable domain DSGVTQTPKHLITATGQRVTLRCSPRSGDLSVYWYQQSLDQGLQFLIQYYNGEERAKGNILERFSAQQFPDLHSELNLSSLELGDSALYFCASSVGLGRDQPQHFGDGTRLSIL.

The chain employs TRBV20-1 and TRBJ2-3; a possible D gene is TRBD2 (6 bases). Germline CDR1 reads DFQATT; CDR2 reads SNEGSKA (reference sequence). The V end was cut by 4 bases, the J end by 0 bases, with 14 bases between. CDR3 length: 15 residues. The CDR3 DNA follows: TGCAGTGCTACCCCTTTGCGGGGCAGCACAGATACGCAGTATTTT. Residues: CSATPLRGSTDTQYF.

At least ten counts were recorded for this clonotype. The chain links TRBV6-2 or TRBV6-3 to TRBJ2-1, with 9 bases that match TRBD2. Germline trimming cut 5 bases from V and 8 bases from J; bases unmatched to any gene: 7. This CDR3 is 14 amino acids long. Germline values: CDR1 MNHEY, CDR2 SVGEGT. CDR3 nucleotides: TGTGCCAGCAGTCCGGGACTAGCAATCTATGAGCAGTTCTTC. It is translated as CASSPGLAIYEQFF.

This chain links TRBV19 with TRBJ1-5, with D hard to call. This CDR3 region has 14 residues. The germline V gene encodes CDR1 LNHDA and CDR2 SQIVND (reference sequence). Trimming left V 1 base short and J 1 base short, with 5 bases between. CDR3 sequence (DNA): TGTGCCAGTAGTATAGGGGCGAGCAATCAGCCCCAGCATTTT. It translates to CASSIGASNQPQHF.

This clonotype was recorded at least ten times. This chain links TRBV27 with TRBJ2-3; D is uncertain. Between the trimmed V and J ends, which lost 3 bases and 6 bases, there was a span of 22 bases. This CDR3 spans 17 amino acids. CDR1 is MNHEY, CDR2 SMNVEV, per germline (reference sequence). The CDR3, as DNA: TGTGCCAGCAGTTTCCTCGGCCCTACCGACGTCGAGGATACGCAGTATTTT. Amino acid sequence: CASSFLGPTDVEDTQYF.

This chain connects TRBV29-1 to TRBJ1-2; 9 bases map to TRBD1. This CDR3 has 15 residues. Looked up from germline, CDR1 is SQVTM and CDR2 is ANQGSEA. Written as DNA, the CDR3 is TGCGGCGGTGACCCGGGACAGGGAGCTAACTATGGCTACACCTTC. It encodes CGGDPGQGANYGYTF.